This TCR beta chain was identified in a study of human T cells and chemical hapten exposure (dated by TCRdb to the early 2020s). Describing the broader study: For sensitization, 2% DPC in acetone was applied to a 2 cm by 2 cm area of upper inner arm skin. Patients additionally received weekly therapeutic DPC doses to the scalp throughout the roughly 25-week study period. Patch testing was performed on the upper back with Finn chambers containing 0.01% DPC, and the patch tests were scored after 6 days according to International Contact Dermatitis Research Group standards. The patient cohort, mostly female, included alopecia areata with under or over 50% scalp involvement, alopecia totalis and alopecia universalis. Libraries were pooled for sequencing, and variation in per-sample TCR yields was attributed mainly to small differences in library volumes within the pool. Peripheral blood TCR repertoire changes were tracked in vivo in alopecia patients during primary and secondary sensitization to the hapten diphenylcyclopropenone (DPC). Blood was sampled from patients pre-sensitization (week 0) and at 2, 6 and about 24 weeks after DPC sensitization. About 29 alopecia patients gave blood for TCR sequencing at one to four time points (pre-sensitization, 2, 6 and 24 weeks). The paper as a whole reports these results and caveats: Repeated subsampling changed both the strength of the expansion versus patch-test correlation and the threshold at which the correlation became significant. Alopecia, a presumed autoimmune disease, was present in all patients, so the immune response of the patients might differ from that of healthy individuals. Patch test score correlated positively with the number of PT1 expanded TCRs, reaching significance at thresholds 8, 16 and 32 but not at 4. DPC sensitization did not change how many TCRs were above 1 in 1000 frequency, and no evidence was found of alterations in global repertoire structure. Significantly more large CDR3 similarity clusters were formed by expanded TCRs than by pre-sensitization or healthy control sets, consistent with antigen-driven responses.

Taken with the paper, the label for time point translates to: pre-sensitization, week 0. The meaning of the sample's treatment or condition label: therapeutic diphenylcyclopropenone sensitization with weekly scalp DPC. At each patch-test visit, blood was drawn before the patch test was applied. Eligible patients were aged 18 to 70, diagnosed with alopecia, deemed suitable for DPC therapy, and excluded if pregnant. Total RNA was isolated from unfractionated whole blood collected in Tempus Blood RNA tubes. CDR1 and CDR2 were assigned from the germline V gene as MNHEY and SVGEGT. V has 2 bases trimmed and J has 1 base trimmed; junction bases matching no gene number 2. The CDR3 sequence holds 16 residues, the cysteine and phenylalanine included. The read is trimmed to its CDR3 DNA, 48 bases read in frame from base 1. Remarks on this clonotype: Its antigen has not been determined. No base quality information exists; no much larger clone differs at one position.

Preparation of the library involved RACE. For sequencing, a NextSeq 500 was employed. During library preparation, unique molecular identifiers were attached to individual cDNA molecules so that TCRs could be counted quantitatively and reproducibly. For every blood RNA sample, sequencing covered both the TCR alpha and TCR beta chains. The source study handled its data this way. The median number of TCRs per sample was approximately 98,000, ranging from about 23,224 to 750,000. The Decombinator software suite was used to annotate V, J and CDR3 in the TCR reads. For the PS versus PT1 abundance plots, all samples were subsampled to the same number of TCRs (28,000). Expanded TCRs were defined as absent before sensitization and observed at least eight times at the 2-week time point. TCRdb applied fastp at Q25 and MiXCR to the public reads, then kept only in-frame beta chains. Records with the same CDR3 protein are collapsed into one entry carrying the most frequent genes and DNA. TCRdb assigned the V and J calls; the authors' analysis was not used. The sample table contains around 380,000 distinct CDR3 sequences; only one count was recorded for approximately 5% of them. Under 9.5% of the sample comes from the top ten.

The clonotype was recovered from a woman aged 18 to 35 with alopecia areata. Some clones in this sample may be carry-over from other donors' samples. The sample in question was whole blood, obtained in connection with sensitization to the hapten diphenylcyclopropenone (DPC). This chain joins TRBV6-2 or TRBV6-3 to TRBJ2-5, with 12 bases matching TRBD2. The CDR3 amino acid sequence is: CASSYPGLAGQETQYF. The DNA sequence is given as TGTGCCAGCAGTTACCCGGGACTAGCGGGCCAAGAGACCCAGTACTTC.